The 5 T cell receptor beta chains presented below share a single source sample, sequenced in a study of CD8+ T cells in alopecia areata (dated 2018 in TCRdb). The time point label of this sample denotes: around 22 weeks on oral tofacitinib. The treatment or condition label for this specimen denotes: oral pan-JAK inhibitor, 5-10 mg twice daily. Library preparation employed the immunoSEQ multiplex PCR assay. RNA was extracted from all samples and reverse transcribed into cDNA, which served as template for TCR sequencing. This is the immuneACCESS table as TCRdb keeps it, with only in-frame sequences that have V and J called. A part of the clones is gone; compared with another copy, unresolved V genes explain less than half, and the rest is unexplained. The sample has fewer than 200,000 clones on record, roughly 53% of them singletons. Over 9.5% of the sample goes to the ten largest clones. This specimen was CD8+ T cells sorted from blood, taken at week 24, from a patient treated with tofacitinib. These receptors came from a human donor with alopecia areata.

The J gene is TRBJ2-3, the V gene TRBV2; TRBD2 is a possible D gene (7 bases). Germline CDR1 and CDR2: SNHLY and FYNNEI. The CDR3 spans 16 residues. Trimming took 2 bases from V and 2 from J, leaving 14 bases between them. This CDR3 reads CASSERLGGATDTQYF. The CDR3 DNA is TGTGCCAGCAGTGAAAGACTAGGGGGGGCCACAGATACGCAGTATTTT.

This clone was observed a few times. This chain links TRBV7-2 with TRBJ2-1; D might be TRBD1 (6 bases). There are 15 residues in the CDR3. V lost 5 bases, J lost 5 bases, and 16 bases lay in between. Germline V gene data show CDR1 as SGHTA and CDR2 as FQGNSA. The CDR3 loop is CASSTLPGTHNEQFF. The CDR3 coding sequence is TGTGCCAGCAGCACCTTGCCCGGGACACACAATGAGCAGTTCTTC.

The J gene is TRBJ1-2, the V gene TRBV7-2; TRBD1 agrees at 11 bases. CDR3 length equals 15 residues. Germline CDR1 reads SGHTA; CDR2 reads FQGNSA. V trimming: 5 bases; J trimming: 5 bases; junction bases outside the gene matches: 7. The chain's CDR3 is CASSPDRGRGYGYTF. In DNA form, the CDR3 reads TGTGCCAGCAGCCCGGACAGGGGGCGGGGTTATGGCTACACCTTC.

This chain uses TRBV7-3 with TRBJ2-2; no firm D call. Germline CDR1 reads SGHTA; CDR2 reads FQGTGA. V lost 0 bases and J lost 7, with 6 bases in between. The CDR3 is 13 amino acids. The CDR3 loop reads CASSLTAVGELFF. The DNA for the CDR3 is TGTGCCAGCAGCTTAACGGCGGTCGGGGAGCTGTTTTTT.

The rearrangement joins TRBV9 to TRBJ1-2; the D is unclear. Germline CDR1 SGDLS, CDR2 YYNGEE. This CDR3 has 11 residues. V was shortened by 0 bases and J by 7 bases, with 4 bases between the two germline ends. The CDR3 DNA sequence: TGTGCCAGCAGCGTAGTTGGTGGCTACACCTTC. This translates into CASSVVGGYTF.